The present T cell receptor beta chain was sequenced within a study of blood T cell repertoires in COVID-19. This table comes from immunoSEQ multiplex PCR, and its TCRdb copy is limited to in-frame clones, with some not included. The data hold hundreds of thousands of clones, with around four fifths observed a single time. CDR3 size: 15 residues. Per the germline V gene, CDR1 is SGHNT and CDR2 is YYREEE (reference sequence). V was pared by 4 bases and J by 4 bases, with 9 bases of the junction left unmatched. This clonotype originated in a woman aged 45-65 years with acute or convalescent COVID-19. This rearrangement joins TRBV5-4 to TRBJ2-7; 9 bases fit TRBD1. The sample taken for sequencing was peripheral blood. The CDR3 coding sequence is TGTGCCAGCAGCCTGGGGGGGACAGGGAGTTACGAGCAGTACTTC. This codes for CASSLGGTGSYEQYF.